What follows is one T cell receptor (beta chain) and its context. Cohorts were based on clinical histories the participants reported. Recovered status applied to Cohort 3 donors who had two consecutive negative PCRs. It also applied to those with clearance or with symptom resolution. This entry comes from a study of blood T cell repertoires in COVID-19. Original handling: Estimates of nucleated cell counts were drawn from the amplification of reference gene primers. Generated by immunoSEQ multiplex PCR, the TCRdb table keeps only in-frame clones and is missing some. That table supplies the V and J calls and clone size; D and trimming were determined from the DNA. This sample has about 160,000 clones, with roughly 90% found just once. The germline gives CDR1 LNHDA, CDR2 SQIVND (reference sequence). This CDR3 spans 17 amino acids. The V gene lost 1 base and the J gene lost 8 bases, with 22 bases spanning the gap.

The source of this sequence is a woman aged 50 to 60 who had recovered from COVID-19. Sequenced input: PBMCs or T cells enriched from blood (not recorded which). This rearrangement joins TRBV19 to TRBJ2-3; the D gene is possibly TRBD1 (5 bases). The DNA for the CDR3 is TGTGCCAGTAGTATAGTACGACAGAGCCCCCCCTTTGGTACGCAGTATTTT. Amino acid sequence: CASSIVRQSPPFGTQYF.